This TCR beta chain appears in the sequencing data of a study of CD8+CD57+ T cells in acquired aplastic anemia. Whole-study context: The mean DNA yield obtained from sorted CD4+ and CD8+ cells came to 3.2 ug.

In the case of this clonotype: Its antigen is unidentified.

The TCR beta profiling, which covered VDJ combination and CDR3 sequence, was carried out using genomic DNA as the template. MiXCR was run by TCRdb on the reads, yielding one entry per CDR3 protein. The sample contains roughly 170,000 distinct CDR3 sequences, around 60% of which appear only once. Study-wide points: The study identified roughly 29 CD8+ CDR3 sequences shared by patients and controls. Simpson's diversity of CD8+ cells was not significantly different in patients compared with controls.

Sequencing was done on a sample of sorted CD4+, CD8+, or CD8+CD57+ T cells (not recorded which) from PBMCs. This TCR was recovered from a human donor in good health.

CDR3 region: CSATTSGREYEQYF. The CDR3, as DNA: TGCAGTGCGACCACTAGCGGGAGAGAGTACGAGCAGTACTTC. The gene calls are TRBV20-1 and TRBJ2-7, with 11 bases lining up with TRBD2. This CDR3 contains 14 residues. V trimming: 6 bases; J trimming: 4 bases; junction bases outside the gene matches: 8. Per the germline V gene, CDR1 is DFQATT and CDR2 is SNEGSKA (reference sequence).